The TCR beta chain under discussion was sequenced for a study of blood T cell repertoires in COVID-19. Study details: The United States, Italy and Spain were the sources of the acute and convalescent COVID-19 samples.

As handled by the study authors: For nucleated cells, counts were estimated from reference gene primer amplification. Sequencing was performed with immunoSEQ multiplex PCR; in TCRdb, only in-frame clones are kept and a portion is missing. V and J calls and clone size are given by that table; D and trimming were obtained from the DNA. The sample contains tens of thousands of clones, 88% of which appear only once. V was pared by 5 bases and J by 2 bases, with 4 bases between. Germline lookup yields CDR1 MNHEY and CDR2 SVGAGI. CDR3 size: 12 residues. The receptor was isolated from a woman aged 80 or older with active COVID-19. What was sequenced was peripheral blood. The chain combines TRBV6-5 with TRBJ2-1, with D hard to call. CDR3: CASSLTYNEQFF. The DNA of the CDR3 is TGTGCCAGCAGTCTTACCTACAATGAGCAGTTCTTC.